This TCR beta chain comes out of a study of cytomegalovirus exposure and HLA in healthy donors. PCR used 60 Vbeta primers and 13 Jbeta primers. This table comes from immunoSEQ multiplex PCR, and its TCRdb copy is limited to in-frame clones, with some not included. The sample shows under 65,000 clones, roughly 84% of them seen only once. Of note for this clone: Mismatch with germline at one junction end may stem from a read error.

The CDR3 extends over 17 amino acids. Germline CDR1 is MDHEN and CDR2 is SYDVKM. The sample consisted of PBMCs. The receptor comes from a woman aged 18-29 years in good health and CMV-seronegative. The rearrangement links TRBV28 to TRBJ1-2; D is possibly TRBD1 (5 bases). The CDR3 coding sequence is TGTGCCAGCAGTTACGGCGGATTAGACAGCTACTCCTATCGCTACACCTTC. It yields the protein CASSYGGLDSYSYRYTF.